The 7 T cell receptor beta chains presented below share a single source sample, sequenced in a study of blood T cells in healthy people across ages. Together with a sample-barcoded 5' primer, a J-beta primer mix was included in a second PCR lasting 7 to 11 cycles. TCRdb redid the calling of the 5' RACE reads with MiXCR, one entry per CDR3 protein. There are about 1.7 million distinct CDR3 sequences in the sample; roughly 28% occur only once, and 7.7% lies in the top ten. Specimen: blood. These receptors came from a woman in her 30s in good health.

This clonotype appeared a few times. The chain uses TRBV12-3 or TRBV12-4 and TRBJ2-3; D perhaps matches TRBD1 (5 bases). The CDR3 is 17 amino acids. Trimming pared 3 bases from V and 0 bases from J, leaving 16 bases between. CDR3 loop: CASSFASGQGSTDTQYF. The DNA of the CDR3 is TGTGCCAGCAGTTTTGCGTCAGGCCAGGGCAGCACAGATACGCAGTATTTT.

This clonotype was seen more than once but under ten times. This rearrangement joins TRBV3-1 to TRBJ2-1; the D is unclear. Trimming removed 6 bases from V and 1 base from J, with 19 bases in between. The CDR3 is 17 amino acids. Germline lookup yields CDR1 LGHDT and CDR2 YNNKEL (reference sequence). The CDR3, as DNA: TGTGCCAGCAGATCGCCTCCTAGGAGTCGGTCCTACAATGAGCAGTTCTTC. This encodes CASRSPPRSRSYNEQFF.

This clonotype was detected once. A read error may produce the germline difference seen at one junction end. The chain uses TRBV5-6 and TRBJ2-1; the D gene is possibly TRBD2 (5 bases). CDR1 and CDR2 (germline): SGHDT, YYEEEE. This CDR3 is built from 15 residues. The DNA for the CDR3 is TGTGCCAGCGGCTTGGGGTCAGGACGGGGCAATGAGCAGTTCTTC. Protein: CASGLGSGRGNEQFF. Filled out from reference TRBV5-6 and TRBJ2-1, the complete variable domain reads DAGVTQSPTHLIKTRGQQVTLRCSPKSGHDTVSWYQQALGQGPQFIFQYYEEEERQRGNFPDRFSGHQFPNYSSELNVNALLLGDSALYLCASGLGSGRGNEQFFGPGTRLTVL.

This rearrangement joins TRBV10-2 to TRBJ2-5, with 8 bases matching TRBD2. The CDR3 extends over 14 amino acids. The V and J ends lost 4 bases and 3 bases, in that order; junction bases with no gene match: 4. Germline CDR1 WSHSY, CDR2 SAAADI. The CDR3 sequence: CASSVAGLKETQYF. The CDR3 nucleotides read TGCGCCAGCAGTGTAGCGGGACTCAAAGAGACCCAGTACTTC.

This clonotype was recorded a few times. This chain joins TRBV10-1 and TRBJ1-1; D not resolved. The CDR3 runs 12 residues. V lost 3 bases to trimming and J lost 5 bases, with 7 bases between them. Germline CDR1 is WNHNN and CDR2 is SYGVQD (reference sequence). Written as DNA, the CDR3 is TGCGCCAGCAGTGATTATGGGACTGAAGCTTTCTTT. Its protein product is CASSDYGTEAFF.

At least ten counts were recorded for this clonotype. CDR3 region: CASSWPQGDKETQYF. The CDR3 bases are TGTGCCAGCAGTTGGCCGCAGGGTGACAAAGAGACCCAGTACTTC. The chain combines TRBV6-2 or TRBV6-3 with TRBJ2-5, with D possibly being TRBD1 (5 bases). Trimming shortened V by 4 bases and J by 3 bases, and 15 bases separated the two germline ends. The CDR3 has 15 amino acids. The germline CDR1 and CDR2 sequences are MNHEY and SVGEGT.

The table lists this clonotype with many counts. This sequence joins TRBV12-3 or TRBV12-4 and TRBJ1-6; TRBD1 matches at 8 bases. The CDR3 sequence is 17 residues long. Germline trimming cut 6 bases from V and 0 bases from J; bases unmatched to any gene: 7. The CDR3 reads CASSRQGSSSYNSPLHF. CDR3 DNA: TGTGCCAGCAGCCGACAGGGGTCGAGCTCCTATAATTCACCCCTCCACTTT.